The 15 T cell receptor beta chains reported below all come from one sample, sequenced in a study of blood T cell repertoires in COVID-19 (TCRdb year 2020). Library generation was performed with the immunoSEQ multiplex PCR assay. Not all clones reach the TCRdb copy of this immuneACCESS table, which keeps in-frame sequences only. Checked studies attribute under half of the gap to unresolved V genes and leave the rest unexplained. For this sample the table gives more than 200,000 clones, of which around four fifths were detected only once. The ten largest clones add up to 8.6% of the sample. Sequencing was performed on peripheral blood. Every receptor here comes from a man in his forties with active or convalescent COVID-19.

V is TRBV4-1 and J is TRBJ1-1; possibly TRBD1 for D (5 bases). With 8 bases removed from V and 4 bases from J, the gap between germline ends came to 17 bases. The CDR3 contains 14 residues. Germline loops: CDR1 MGHRA, CDR2 YSYEKL. The CDR3 loop reads CASRGLLRGTEAFF. The CDR3 coding sequence is TGCGCCAGCCGAGGATTGCTTAGGGGCACTGAAGCTTTCTTT.

The gene calls are TRBV7-9 and TRBJ1-5; 8 bases match TRBD1. The germline gives CDR1 SEHNR, CDR2 FQNEAQ (reference sequence). CDR3 length: 14 amino acids. The V and J ends lost 5 bases and 7 bases, in that order; junction bases with no gene match: 7. The CDR3, as DNA: TGTGCCAGCAGCCCGACAGGGGTAGTGCAGCCCCAGCATTTT. Protein: CASSPTGVVQPQHF.

The genes are TRBV30 and TRBJ1-1, with D unresolved. Trimming stripped 2 bases from V and 0 bases from J, with 10 bases between. This CDR3 region has 14 residues. Germline V gene data show CDR1 as GTSNPN and CDR2 as SVGIG (reference sequence). The CDR3 loop reads CAWSPAGLNTEAFF. DNA for the CDR3: TGTGCCTGGAGTCCAGCGGGGTTGAACACTGAAGCTTTCTTT.

The chain joins TRBV6-5 to TRBJ1-1; D is ambiguous. This CDR3 region has 15 residues. Germline CDR1 and CDR2: MNHEY and SVGAGI. Trimming cost V 4 bases and J 0 bases, with 12 bases left between them. CDR3 bases: TGTGCCAGCAGTTCCAAGACACGGATGAACACTGAAGCTTTCTTT. It encodes CASSSKTRMNTEAFF.

This chain uses TRBV10-3 with TRBJ1-4; 9 bases align to TRBD1. Trimming at V came to 6 bases and at J to 3 bases, leaving 5 bases not matched to a gene. The germline V gene encodes CDR1 ENHRY and CDR2 SYGVKD. The CDR3 sequence is 15 residues long. The DNA for the CDR3 is TGTGCCATCAGAAGAACAGGGGGCGCTAATGAAAAACTGTTTTTT. Translation gives CAIRRTGGANEKLFF.

The CDR3 is CASSRRREKWYEQYF. CDR3 in DNA: TGTGCCAGCAGCCGACGCCGGGAGAAGTGGTACGAGCAGTACTTC. The V and J genes are TRBV5-6 and TRBJ2-7, with D perhaps TRBD2 (6 bases). CDR1 SGHDT and CDR2 YYEEEE come from the germline V gene. The CDR3 has 15 residues. V gave up 4 bases and J gave up 4 bases, with 18 bases separating them.

J is TRBJ1-1 and V is TRBV5-5; possible D gene TRBD1, 6 bases. The CDR3 runs 15 residues. Germline CDR1 is SGHKS and CDR2 is YYEKEE (reference sequence). Trimming stripped 1 base from V and 6 bases from J, with 16 bases between. The CDR3 sequence: CASSLIPWAGAEAFF. CDR3 sequence (DNA): TGTGCCAGCAGCTTGATCCCTTGGGCAGGGGCTGAAGCTTTCTTT.

The rearrangement joins TRBV7-2 to TRBJ2-5; weak D call: TRBD2 (6 bases). V lost 6 bases, J lost 1 base, and 21 bases lay in between. Germline CDR1 is SGHTA and CDR2 is FQGNSA. The length of the CDR3 is 17 residues. The CDR3 nucleotides read TGTGCCAGCAGTACAACCAAAGGGTTTAGCGGCCAAGAGACCCAGTACTTC. It codes for CASSTTKGFSGQETQYF.

V and J are TRBV2 and TRBJ1-2; possible D gene TRBD1, 6 bases. Per germline, CDR1 SNHLY and CDR2 FYNNEI. The CDR3 loop spans 15 amino acids. Deletions cut 10 bases from V and 8 bases from J, with 26 bases between. The CDR3 loop is CATRAGAGTGEGYTF. For the CDR3, the DNA is TGTGCCACCAGAGCAGGGGCAGGGACCGGGGAGGGCTACACCTTC. The full variable domain, completed using reference TRBV2 and TRBJ1-2, is EPEVTQTPSHQVTQMGQEVILRCVPISNHLYFYWYRQILGQKVEFLVSFYNNEISEKSEIFDDQFSVERPDGSNFTLKIRSTKLEDSAMYFCATRAGAGTGEGYTFGSGTRLTVV.

The chain links TRBV3-1 (or the pseudogene TRBV3-2) to TRBJ1-3, with D possibly being TRBD1 (5 bases). Trimming cost V 2 bases and J 1 base, with 6 bases left between them. The CDR3 is made up of 14 amino acids. The germline V gene has CDR1 LGHDT and CDR2 YNNKEL (reference sequence). This chain's CDR3 is CASSQKGSGNTIYF. The CDR3 DNA reads TGTGCCAGCAGCCAAAAGGGGTCTGGAAACACCATATATTTT.

The chain joins TRBV5-1 to TRBJ1-5; D might be TRBD1 (6 bases). V lost 4 bases and J lost 2, with 13 bases in between. Germline values: CDR1 SGHRS, CDR2 YFSETQ. The CDR3 sequence is 15 residues long. DNA for the CDR3: TGCGCCAGCAGCCTTTCAGGGGAAGGCAATCAGCCCCAGCATTTT. This gives the protein CASSLSGEGNQPQHF.

V gene TRBV19 combines with J gene TRBJ2-1; maybe TRBD1 (6 bases). This CDR3 has 14 amino acids. Germline-derived CDR1 and CDR2 are LNHDA and SQIVND (reference sequence). V dropped 4 bases and J dropped 7 bases, with 14 bases sitting between them. The CDR3 reads CASSNRQAFNEQFF. Here the CDR3 DNA reads TGTGCCAGTAGTAATCGACAGGCCTTTAATGAGCAGTTCTTC.

This clone was recorded once. J is TRBJ2-1 and V is TRBV4-3; 13 bases line up with TRBD2. CDR1 LGHNA and CDR2 YSLEER come from the germline V gene. The CDR3 loop spans 16 amino acids. With V trimmed by 3 bases and J by 8 bases, 7 bases remained unmatched. Written as DNA, the CDR3 is TGCGCCAGCAGCCAGGCTACTAGCGGGGGGGCCTATGAGCAGTTCTTC. Residues: CASSQATSGGAYEQFF.

The rearrangement uses TRBV10-3 and TRBJ2-5; the D gene is possibly TRBD1 (5 bases). The CDR3 loop spans 13 amino acids. The germline V gene encodes CDR1 ENHRY and CDR2 SYGVKD. The ends were cut back, 7 bases at V and 3 bases at J, with 12 bases in the middle. Written as DNA, the CDR3 is TGTGCCATCAACACAGGACCCGAAGAGACCCAGTACTTC. Encoded protein: CAINTGPEETQYF.

The sample holds a few counts of this clone. This chain joins TRBV7-2 and TRBJ1-4; maybe TRBD1 (5 bases). From germline, CDR1 is SGHTA and CDR2 FQGNSA. The V and J ends lost 5 bases and 7 bases respectively, with 17 bases between them. There are 15 residues in the CDR3. The DNA for the CDR3 is TGTGCCAGCAGCATATGGGGGGGTGGCGGTGAAAAACTGTTTTTT. Protein sequence: CASSIWGGGGEKLFF.